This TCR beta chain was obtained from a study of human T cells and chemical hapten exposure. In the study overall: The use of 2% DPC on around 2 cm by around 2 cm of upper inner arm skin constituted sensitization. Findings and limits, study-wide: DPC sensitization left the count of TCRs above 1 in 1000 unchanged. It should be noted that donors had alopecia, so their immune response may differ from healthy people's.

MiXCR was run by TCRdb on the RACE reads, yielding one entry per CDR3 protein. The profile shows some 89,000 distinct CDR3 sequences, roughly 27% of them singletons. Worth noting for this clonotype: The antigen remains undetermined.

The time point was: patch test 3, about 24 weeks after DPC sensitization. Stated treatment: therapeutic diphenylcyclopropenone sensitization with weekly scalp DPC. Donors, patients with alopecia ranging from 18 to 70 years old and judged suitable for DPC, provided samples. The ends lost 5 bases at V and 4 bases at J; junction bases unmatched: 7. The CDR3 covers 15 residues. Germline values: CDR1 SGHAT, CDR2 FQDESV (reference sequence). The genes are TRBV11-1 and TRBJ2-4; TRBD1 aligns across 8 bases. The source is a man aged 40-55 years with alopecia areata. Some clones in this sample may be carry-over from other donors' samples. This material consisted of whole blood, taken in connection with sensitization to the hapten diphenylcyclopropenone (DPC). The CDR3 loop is CASSPIQGAKNIQYF. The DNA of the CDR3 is TGTGCCAGCAGCCCGATCCAGGGGGCGAAAAACATTCAGTACTTC.